Described below is a single T cell receptor beta chain sequence and its context. Its antigen is undetermined. The sample originates from a study of OX40 agonist ivuxolimab in advanced cancers. Study in general: Patients received the agonistic anti-OX40 (CD134) antibody ivuxolimab. Head and neck, renal cell, melanoma or hepatocellular carcinoma were the cancers that dose-escalation patients had.

Profiling relied on immunoSEQ multiplex PCR, and the TCRdb table lists in-frame clones only, not all of them. The repertoire holds tens of thousands of clones, with 94% as singletons. Germline loops: CDR1 MNHEY, CDR2 SMNVEV (reference sequence). Trimming stripped 5 bases from V and 2 bases from J, with 13 bases between. This CDR3 region has 14 residues. Whole-study findings and limits: The study observed clonal expansion of CD4+ and CD8+ blood T cells by week 6 at 0.1 to 3.0 mg/kg.

People who had autoimmune disease history or systemic immunosuppression were excluded. The chain carries TRBV27 and TRBJ2-7; D possibly corresponds to TRBD1 (6 bases). Sequencing used CD4+ or CD8+ T cells sorted from blood, obtained in a trial of the OX40 agonist ivuxolimab. The sequence was obtained from an adult with an advanced solid tumor such as melanoma, head and neck, liver or kidney cancer. The CDR3 DNA follows: TGTGCCAGCAGTCTAGGCAGGGGTCCCTACGAGCAGTACTTC. Protein product: CASSLGRGPYEQYF.